This T cell receptor beta chain appears in the sequencing data of a study of regulatory T cells in long-lasting Graves disease (dated by TCRdb to about 2021). About the investigation overall: In the newly diagnosed Graves' disease group, patients had been taking antithyroid drugs for less than 3 months. Persistent Graves' disease patients were compared with newly diagnosed Graves' disease patients by peripheral blood TCR sequencing and RNA sequencing. The study took place in China and was registered as a clinical trial. A total of some 35 samples underwent TCR sequencing, from roughly 13 patients with persistent Graves' disease and 20 patients with newly diagnosed Graves' disease.

Sample time point, as interpreted from the label and publication: newly diagnosed GD, antithyroid drugs for less than 3 months. RNA was extracted from PBMCs in TRIzol for both TCR sequencing and RNA sequencing. The diagnosis of Graves' disease followed American Thyroid Association guidelines. Patients for the study were recruited at an endocrinology department in Xi'an, China. From each patient, 8 to 10 milliliters of peripheral blood was collected into an EDTA anticoagulant tube. Ficoll Paque Plus density gradient separation was used to isolate PBMCs, and no further T cell sorting was done. An Agilent 2100 Bioanalyzer and agarose gel were used to check RNA quality, while a NanoDrop 2000 measured RNA concentration. Paper-wide results and their limitations: The authors acknowledged the small sample size as a limitation that may reduce accuracy. Sequencing and analysis were limited to the TCR beta chain. Persistent Graves' disease patients showed lower TCR Shannon entropy and fewer highly expanded clones than newly diagnosed patients, suggesting clonal expansion. TRBV28, TRBJ1-2 and TRBJ2-5 were preferentially used in persistent disease, while TRBV20-1 and TRBJ2-1 were favored in newly diagnosed disease. More public clonotypes were shared among persistent patients (roughly 2,700) than among newly diagnosed patients (approximately 930). Because the primary lesion, thyroid tissue, could not be accessed, the study looked at peripheral blood alone.

V is trimmed back by 2 bases and J by 3 bases, and the junction contains 8 bases that no gene match accounts for. The germline V gene (reference sequence) specifies GTSNPN as CDR1 and SVGIG as CDR2. CDR3 length: 17 amino acids, cysteine to phenylalanine. Only the CDR3 DNA is retained, 51 bases long and in frame from the first base. Library method: multiplex PCR. TCRdb records Illumina HiSeq 4000 as the sequencer. iRepertoire HTBI primers and Arm-PCR amplification of CDR3 regions were used to construct TCR beta libraries. Before sequencing, the PCR products underwent gel purification. The study's own analysis went as follows. Gene usage analysis of CDR3 amino acid clonotypes used the roughly 60 TRBV and around 13 TRBJ segments found across samples. COPE and FqMerger were used to merge filtered high-quality paired reads into contigs. Contigs were aligned with BLAST to IMGT TRBV, TRBD and TRBJ reference genes, and CDR3 was defined per IMGT. Clonotypes above 0.1% frequency were classified as highly expanded clones. Repertoire diversity was measured by Shannon entropy, and V-J evenness by the Gini coefficient. Clonotypes shared by more than one individual were considered public. TCRdb's own reprocessing of the public reads used fastp at Q25 and MiXCR and kept productive beta chains. Each CDR3 protein appears once, grouped with its most common genes and DNA. In this record, the V and J calls reflect TCRdb's handling and not the investigators' own analysis. For this sample the table gives 320,000 or so distinct CDR3 sequences, of which under 20% were detected only once. The ten largest clonotypes hold around 37% of the sample.

Ten or more counts support this clonotype. Which antigen it targets is not known. The input lacks base qualities; no much larger clone sits a single base away. The sequenced sample was peripheral blood mononuclear cells (PBMCs), obtained at new diagnosis, from a patient treated with antithyroid drugs. The sequence is built from TRBV30 and TRBJ2-3; TRBD2 matches 13 bases in the middle. The clonotype comes from a female donor with Graves disease. In nucleotide form, the sequence is TGTGCCTGGAGTCCAGGACTAGCGGGAGTGGAGACAGATACGCAGTATTTT. This codes for CAWSPGLAGVETDTQYF.